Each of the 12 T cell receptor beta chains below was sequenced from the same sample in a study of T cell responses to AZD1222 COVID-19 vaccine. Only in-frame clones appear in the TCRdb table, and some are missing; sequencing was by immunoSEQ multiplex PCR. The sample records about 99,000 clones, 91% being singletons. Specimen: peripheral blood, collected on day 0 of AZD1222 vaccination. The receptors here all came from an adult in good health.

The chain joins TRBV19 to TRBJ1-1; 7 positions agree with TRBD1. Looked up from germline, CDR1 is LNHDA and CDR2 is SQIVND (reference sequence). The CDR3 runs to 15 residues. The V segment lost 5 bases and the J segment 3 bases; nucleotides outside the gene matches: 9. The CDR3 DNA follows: TGTGCCAGTAGTCCCTTACAGGGGTTGGACACTGAAGCTTTCTTT. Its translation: CASSPLQGLDTEAFF.

This CDR3 reads CASSQDEIGSNNQPQHF. The CDR3 coding sequence is TGTGCCAGCAGCCAAGATGAAATTGGCAGTAACAATCAGCCCCAGCATTTT. J is TRBJ1-5 and V is TRBV4-2; D is uncertain. Germline V gene lookup returns CDR1 LGHNA and CDR2 YNFKEQ. V lost 0 bases and J lost 3, with 15 bases in between. The CDR3 loop spans 17 amino acids.

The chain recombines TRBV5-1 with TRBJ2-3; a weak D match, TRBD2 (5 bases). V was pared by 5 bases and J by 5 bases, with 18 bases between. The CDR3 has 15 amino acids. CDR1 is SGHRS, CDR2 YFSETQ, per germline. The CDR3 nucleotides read TGCGCCAGCAGAGTGGAACTAGAGGCGGGAGATACGCAGTATTTT. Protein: CASRVELEAGDTQYF.

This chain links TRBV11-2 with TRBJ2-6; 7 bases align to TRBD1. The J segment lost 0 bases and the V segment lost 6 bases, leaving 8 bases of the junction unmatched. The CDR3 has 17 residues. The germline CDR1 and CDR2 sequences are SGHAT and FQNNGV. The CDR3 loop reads CASREDRILSGANVLTF. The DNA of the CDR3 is TGTGCCAGCAGGGAGGACAGGATCCTCTCTGGGGCCAACGTCCTGACTTTC.

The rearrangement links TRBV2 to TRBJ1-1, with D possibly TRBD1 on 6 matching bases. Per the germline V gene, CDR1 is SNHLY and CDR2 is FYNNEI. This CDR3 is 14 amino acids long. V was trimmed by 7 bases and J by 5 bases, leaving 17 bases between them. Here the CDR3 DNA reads TGTGCCAGCAACAGGGACGGGGTGGGAACTGAAGCTTTCTTT. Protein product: CASNRDGVGTEAFF.

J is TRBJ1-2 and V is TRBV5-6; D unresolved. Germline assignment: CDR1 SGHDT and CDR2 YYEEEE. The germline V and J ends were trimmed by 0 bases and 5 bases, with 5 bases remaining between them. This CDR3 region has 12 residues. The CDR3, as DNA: TGTGCCAGCAGCTTGGCATGGTATGGCTACACCTTC. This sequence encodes CASSLAWYGYTF.

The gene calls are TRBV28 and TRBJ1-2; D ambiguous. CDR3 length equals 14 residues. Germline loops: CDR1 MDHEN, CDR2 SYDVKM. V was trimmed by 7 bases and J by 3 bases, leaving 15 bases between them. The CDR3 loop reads CASTSRRGDYGYTF. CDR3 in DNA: TGTGCCAGCACCTCCAGGAGAGGCGACTATGGCTACACCTTC.

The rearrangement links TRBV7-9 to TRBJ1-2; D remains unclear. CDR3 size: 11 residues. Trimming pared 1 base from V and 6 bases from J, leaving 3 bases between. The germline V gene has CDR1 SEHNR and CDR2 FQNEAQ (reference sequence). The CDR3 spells CASSLGHGYTF. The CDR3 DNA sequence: TGTGCCAGCAGCTTAGGCCATGGCTACACCTTC.

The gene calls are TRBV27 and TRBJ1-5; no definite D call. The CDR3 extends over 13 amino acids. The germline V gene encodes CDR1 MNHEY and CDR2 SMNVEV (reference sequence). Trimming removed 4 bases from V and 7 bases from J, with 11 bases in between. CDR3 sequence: CASSSAAGQPQHF. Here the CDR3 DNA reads TGTGCCAGCAGTTCCGCGGCGGGGCAGCCCCAGCATTTT.

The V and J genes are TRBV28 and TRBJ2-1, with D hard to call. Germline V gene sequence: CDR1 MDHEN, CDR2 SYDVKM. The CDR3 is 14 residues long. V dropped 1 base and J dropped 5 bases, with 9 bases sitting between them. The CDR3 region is CASSLLQQNNEQFF. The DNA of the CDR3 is TGTGCCAGCAGTTTATTACAGCAGAACAATGAGCAGTTCTTC. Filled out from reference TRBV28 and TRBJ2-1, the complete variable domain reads DVKVTQSSRYLVKRTGEKVFLECVQDMDHENMFWYRQDPGLGLRLIYFSYDVKMKEKGDIPEGYSVSREKKERFSLILESASTNQTSMYLCASSLLQQNNEQFFGPGTRLTVL.

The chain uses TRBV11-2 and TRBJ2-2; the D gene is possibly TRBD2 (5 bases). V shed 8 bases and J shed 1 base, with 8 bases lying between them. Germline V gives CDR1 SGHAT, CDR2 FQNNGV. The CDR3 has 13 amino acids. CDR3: CASRDLNTGELFF. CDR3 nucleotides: TGTGCCAGCCGGGATTTGAACACCGGGGAGCTGTTTTTT.

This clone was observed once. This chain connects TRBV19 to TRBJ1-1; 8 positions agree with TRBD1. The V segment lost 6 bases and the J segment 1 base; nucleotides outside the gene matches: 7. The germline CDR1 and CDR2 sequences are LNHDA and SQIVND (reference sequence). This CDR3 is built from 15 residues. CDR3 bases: TGTGCCAGTAGACGAGCTGACAGGGGGAACACTGAAGCTTTCTTT. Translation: CASRRADRGNTEAFF.